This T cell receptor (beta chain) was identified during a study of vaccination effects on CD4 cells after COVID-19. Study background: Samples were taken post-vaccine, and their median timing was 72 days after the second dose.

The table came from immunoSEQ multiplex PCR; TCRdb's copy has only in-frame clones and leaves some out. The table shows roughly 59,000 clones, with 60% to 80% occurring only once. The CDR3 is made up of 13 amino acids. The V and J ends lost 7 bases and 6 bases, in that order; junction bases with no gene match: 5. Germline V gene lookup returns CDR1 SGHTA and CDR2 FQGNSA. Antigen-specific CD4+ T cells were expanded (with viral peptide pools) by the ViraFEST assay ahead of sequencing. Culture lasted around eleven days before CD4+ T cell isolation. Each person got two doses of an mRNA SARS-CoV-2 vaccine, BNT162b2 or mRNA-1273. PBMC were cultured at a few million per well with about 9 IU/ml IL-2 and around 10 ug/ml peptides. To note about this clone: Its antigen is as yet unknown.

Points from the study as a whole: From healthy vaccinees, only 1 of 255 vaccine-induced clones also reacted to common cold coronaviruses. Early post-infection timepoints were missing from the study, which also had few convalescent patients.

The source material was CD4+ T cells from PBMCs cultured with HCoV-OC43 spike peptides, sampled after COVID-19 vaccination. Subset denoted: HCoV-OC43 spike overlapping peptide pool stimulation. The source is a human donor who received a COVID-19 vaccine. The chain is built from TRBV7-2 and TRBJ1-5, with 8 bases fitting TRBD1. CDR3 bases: TGTGCCAGCACCCTGGACAGGGCTCAGCCCCAGCATTTT. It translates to CASTLDRAQPQHF.